This TCR beta chain stems from a study of technical replicates of blood from a few donors. TCRdb's table, derived via immunoSEQ multiplex PCR, lists solely in-frame clones and lacks some. The top ten clones hold more than 0.35% of a sample with around 68,000 clones, 91% of them seen once. The CDR3 length is 13 residues. With 7 bases removed from V and 5 bases from J, the gap between germline ends came to 14 bases. Germline loops: CDR1 SGHAT, CDR2 FQNNGV. The source of this sequence is a human donor in good health. Some clones in this sample may be carry-over from other donors' samples. The sequenced sample was T cells isolated from PBMCs. The chain has TRBV11-2 and TRBJ2-5; D might be TRBD2 (5 bases). In DNA, the CDR3 is TGTGCCAGCAAGAAATCGAGGGAGGAGACCCAGTACTTC. This sequence encodes CASKKSREETQYF.